This T cell receptor (beta chain) is drawn from a study of OX40 agonist ivuxolimab in advanced cancers. Systemic immunosuppression or autoimmune disease history was grounds to exclude patients. Data came from immunoSEQ multiplex PCR; TCRdb stores just in-frame clones and leaves some out. The repertoire holds tens of thousands of clones, with roughly 90% as singletons. A single count supports this clone. What it binds is unknown. Study-wide points: It was not determined which antigens were specifically recognized by the peripheral T cells that had undergone clonal expansion. The mean number of expanded clones was higher in CD8+ T cells than in CD4+.

Germline V gene data show CDR1 as MNHEY and CDR2 as SMNVEV (reference sequence). The CDR3 is made up of 15 amino acids. The ends were cut back, 6 bases at V and 6 bases at J, with 18 bases in the middle. Sequenced here: CD4+ or CD8+ T cells sorted from blood, sampled in a trial of the OX40 agonist ivuxolimab. The TCR comes from an adult with an advanced solid tumor such as melanoma, head and neck, liver or kidney cancer. The V gene is TRBV27, the J gene TRBJ2-1; D might be TRBD2 (6 bases). CDR3 in amino acids: CASSRLDGSLNEQFF. CDR3 coding DNA: TGTGCCAGCAGCCGACTAGACGGATCCCTCAATGAGCAGTTCTTC.